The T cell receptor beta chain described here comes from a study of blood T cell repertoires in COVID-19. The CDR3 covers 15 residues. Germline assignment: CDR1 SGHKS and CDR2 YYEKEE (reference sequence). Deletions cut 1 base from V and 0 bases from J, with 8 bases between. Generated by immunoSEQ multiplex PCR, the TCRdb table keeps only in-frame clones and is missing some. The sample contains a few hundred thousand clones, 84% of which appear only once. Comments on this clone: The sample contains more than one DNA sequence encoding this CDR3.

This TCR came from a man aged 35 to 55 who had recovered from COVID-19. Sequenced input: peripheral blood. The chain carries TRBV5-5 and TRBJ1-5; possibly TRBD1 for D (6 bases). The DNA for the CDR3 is TGTGCCAGCAGCTTGACAGGGAATAGCAATCAGCCCCAGCATTTT. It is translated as CASSLTGNSNQPQHF.